Each of the 12 T cell receptor beta chains below was sequenced from the same sample in a study of blood T cells in healthy people across ages. PCR was performed a second time for about 7 to 12 cycles using a sample-barcoded 5' primer and a J-beta primer mix. TCRdb recomputed calls from the 5' RACE reads with MiXCR, one row per CDR3 protein. The table shows approximately 800,000 distinct CDR3 sequences, with 58% occurring only once. Sequenced: blood. Every receptor here comes from a man aged 25-45 years in good health.

In its sample, this clonotype was seen a few times. The CDR3 coding sequence is TGCAGTGCTAGAGCTACAGGGGGTAGAGAGACCCAGTACTTC. Protein sequence: CSARATGGRETQYF. The V gene is TRBV20-1, the J gene TRBJ2-4; 8 nucleotides line up with TRBD1. Gene TRBJ2-5 matches the end of the DNA better, so the J call may be wrong. Germline values: CDR1 DFQATT, CDR2 SNEGSKA (reference sequence). The CDR3 length is 14 residues.

This clonotype was seen a handful of times. J is TRBJ1-2 and V is TRBV4-3, with D perhaps TRBD1 (5 bases). In germline, CDR1 is LGHNA, CDR2 YSLEER. V dropped 5 bases and J dropped 6 bases, with 13 bases sitting between them. The CDR3 has 13 amino acids. The CDR3 sequence is CASSFPGGHGYTF. CDR3 sequence (DNA): TGCGCCAGCAGCTTCCCGGGGGGACATGGCTACACCTTC.

The V and J genes are TRBV11-2 and TRBJ2-7; no firm D call. The germline gives CDR1 SGHAT, CDR2 FQNNGV. This CDR3 spans 15 amino acids. V gave up 3 bases and J gave up 7 bases, with 19 bases separating them. In DNA form, the CDR3 reads TGTGCCAGCAGCTTCCTAATGGCCCTCTACAATGAGCAGTACTTC. It is translated as CASSFLMALYNEQYF.

This clonotype was recorded at least ten times. The CDR3 DNA is TGTGCCAGCAGCTGGGGAATCTCCTACGAGCAGTACTTC. Its protein product is CASSWGISYEQYF. This chain joins TRBV7-2 and TRBJ2-7; D is undetermined. With 4 bases removed from V and 0 bases from J, the gap between germline ends came to 7 bases. The CDR3 covers 13 residues. In germline, CDR1 is SGHTA, CDR2 FQGNSA. Using reference TRBV7-2 and TRBJ2-7 for the parts outside the CDR3, the full variable domain is GAGVSQSPSNKVTEKGKDVELRCDPISGHTALYWYRQSLGQGLEFLIYFQGNSAPDKSGLPSDRFSAERTGGSVSTLTIQRTQQEDSAVYLCASSWGISYEQYFGPGTRLTVT.

The V gene is TRBV7-7, the J gene TRBJ2-3, with 7 bases identical to TRBD2. The V gene end was trimmed by 1 base and the J gene end by 6 bases; junction bases not matched to a gene: 4. Germline CDR1 is SSHAT and CDR2 is FNYEAQ (reference sequence). The CDR3 runs 14 residues. This CDR3 reads CASSLEAGDDTQYF. The CDR3 DNA follows: TGTGCCAGCAGCTTAGAGGCGGGGGATGATACGCAGTATTTT.

This clonotype occurred many times. The chain is built from TRBV29-1 and TRBJ1-2, with 8 bases aligning to TRBD1. Germline CDR1 is SQVTM and CDR2 is ANQGSEA. V dropped 2 bases and J dropped 7; count of bases not matched to a gene: 3. The CDR3 totals 12 residues. CDR3 residues: CSVERTGLGYTF. In DNA form, the CDR3 reads TGCAGCGTTGAACGGACAGGGCTTGGCTACACCTTC.

This clonotype showed up just a few times. This rearrangement joins TRBV20-1 to TRBJ2-1; the D gene is possibly TRBD2 (6 bases). The germline V and J ends were trimmed by 1 base and 4 bases, with 14 bases remaining between them. In germline, CDR1 is DFQATT, CDR2 SNEGSKA (reference sequence). The CDR3 sequence is 15 residues long. The DNA of the CDR3 is TGCAGTGCTAGAGGCAGCGGGCTTGGTTACAATGAGCAGTTCTTC. Translation: CSARGSGLGYNEQFF.

In DNA form, the CDR3 reads TGCAGTGCTAGGTCTTTTGTTAGCGGGAGAGACTACAATGAGCAGTTCTTC. Residues: CSARSFVSGRDYNEQFF. The rearrangement joins TRBV20-1 to TRBJ2-1; 9 bases fit TRBD2. The CDR3 has 17 residues. The junction had 12 bases not matched to a gene; V was cut back by 3 bases and J by 3 bases. Germline CDR1 DFQATT, CDR2 SNEGSKA (reference sequence).

Of note for this clonotype: A much larger clone lies a single base off, so this may be a read error. V usage is TRBV4-3 and J usage is TRBJ2-7, with TRBD1 identical over 9 bases. The CDR3 sequence is 15 residues long. Trimming at V came to 3 bases and at J to 4 bases, leaving 7 bases not matched to a gene. Looked up from germline, CDR1 is LGHNA and CDR2 is YSLEER. Written as DNA, the CDR3 is TGCGCCAGCAGCCATGCCGGGACAGGGTCGTACGAGCAGTACTTC. This sequence encodes CASSHAGTGSYEQYF.

V gene TRBV6-1 combines with J gene TRBJ2-5; D gene uncertain. Deletions cut 1 base from V and 2 bases from J, with 8 bases between. Germline V gene data show CDR1 as MNHNS and CDR2 as SASEGT. There are 14 residues in the CDR3. CDR3 sequence reads: CASSEGGWQETQYF. CDR3 in DNA: TGTGCCAGCAGTGAAGGGGGTTGGCAAGAGACCCAGTACTTC.

This CDR3 is CASSGGLVLYEQYF. The CDR3 DNA is TGTGCCAGCAGTGGGGGACTAGTCCTCTATGAGCAGTACTTC. The J gene is TRBJ2-4, the V gene TRBV25-1; 8 bases line up with TRBD2. The ends lost 4 bases at V and 13 bases at J; junction bases unmatched: 12. Per germline, CDR1 MGHDK and CDR2 SYGVNS. CDR3 length: 14 residues.

The chain employs TRBV7-6 and TRBJ2-5, with 9 bases aligning to TRBD2. CDR1 is SGHVS, CDR2 FNYEAQ, per germline. The CDR3 runs to 15 residues. V gave up 5 bases and J gave up 11 bases; unmatched junction bases: 15. In DNA, the CDR3 is TGTGCCAGCAGCCGACCAGCGGGGGGACAAAATGAGCAGTACTTC. Translated, it gives CASSRPAGGQNEQYF.